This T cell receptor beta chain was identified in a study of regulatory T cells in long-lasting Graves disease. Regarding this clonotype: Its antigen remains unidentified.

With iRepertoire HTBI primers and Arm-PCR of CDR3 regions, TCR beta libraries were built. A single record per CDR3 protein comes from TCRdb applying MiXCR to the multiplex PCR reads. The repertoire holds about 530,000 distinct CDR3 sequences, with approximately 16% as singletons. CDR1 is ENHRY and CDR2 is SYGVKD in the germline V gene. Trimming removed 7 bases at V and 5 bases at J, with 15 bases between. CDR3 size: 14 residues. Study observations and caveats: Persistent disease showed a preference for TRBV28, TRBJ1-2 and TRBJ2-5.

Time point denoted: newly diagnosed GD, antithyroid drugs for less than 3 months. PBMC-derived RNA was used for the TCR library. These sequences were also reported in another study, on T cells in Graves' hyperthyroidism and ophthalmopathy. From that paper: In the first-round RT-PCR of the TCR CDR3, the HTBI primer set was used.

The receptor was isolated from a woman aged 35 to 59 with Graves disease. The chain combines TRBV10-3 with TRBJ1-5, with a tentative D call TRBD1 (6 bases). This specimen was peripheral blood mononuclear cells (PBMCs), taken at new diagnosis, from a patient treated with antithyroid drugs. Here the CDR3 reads CAIKGEGGDQPQHF. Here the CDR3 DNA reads TGTGCCATCAAAGGGGAAGGGGGTGATCAGCCCCAGCATTTT.